This is a list of T cell receptor beta chains from one sample in a study of metastatic and nonmetastatic thyroid tumors. TCRdb re-called the PCR reads via MiXCR. In the table there are about 21,000 clones, more than 25% of which are singletons. Sequenced input: blood. Receptors were obtained from a female donor with papillary thyroid cancer or a benign thyroid nodule (not recorded which). Some clones in this sample may be carry-over from other donors' samples. Both conserved end residues are part of each CDR3. Each record gives: clone size, V gene, J gene, D gene, CDR3 DNA, CDR3 protein. The D gene is left open where the match is weak. A clone size is listed for some rows: how often the clone was seen (once, few, many), or a class if it is expanded.

abundance: few
v_gene: TRBV12-3/TRBV12-4
j_gene: TRBJ2-2
d_gene: NA
CDR3nt: TGTGCCAGCAGTTTAGCGGGACACTTAGCCGGGGAGCTGTTTTTT
CDR3aa: CASSLAGHLAGELFF

abundance: many
v_gene: TRBV5-1
j_gene: TRBJ2-3
d_gene: NA
CDR3nt: TGCGCCAGCAGCTTGACCAGCGGCACAGATACGCAGTATTTT
CDR3aa: CASSLTSGTDTQYF

abundance: NA
v_gene: TRBV7-6
j_gene: TRBJ2-1
d_gene: NA
CDR3nt: TGTGCCAGCAGCTTCCTCGGGAATGAGCAGTTCTTC
CDR3aa: CASSFLGNEQFF

abundance: many
v_gene: TRBV12-3/TRBV12-4
j_gene: TRBJ2-7
d_gene: NA
CDR3nt: TGTGCCAGCAGCAGAGGCAGCTCCTACGAGCAGTACTTC
CDR3aa: CASSRGSSYEQYF

abundance: NA
v_gene: TRBV6-2/TRBV6-3
j_gene: TRBJ1-1
d_gene: NA
CDR3nt: TGTGCCAGCAGTGATTGGACTGAAGCTTTCTTT
CDR3aa: CASSDWTEAFF

abundance: many
v_gene: TRBV6-2/TRBV6-3
j_gene: TRBJ2-3
d_gene: TRBD2
CDR3nt: TGTGCCAGCGGTCGGACTAGCGGGAGGGGTATCACAGATACGCAGTATTTT
CDR3aa: CASGRTSGRGITDTQYF

abundance: NA
v_gene: TRBV20-1
j_gene: TRBJ2-5
d_gene: TRBD2
CDR3nt: TGCAGTGCTAGAGAAGGACTAGATCATGAGACCCAGTACTTC
CDR3aa: CSAREGLDHETQYF

abundance: NA
v_gene: TRBV2
j_gene: TRBJ2-7
d_gene: TRBD1
CDR3nt: TGTGCCAGCGCGTTCTGGGACAGGGGAAAGGTTTCATCCTACGAGCAGTACTTC
CDR3aa: CASAFWDRGKVSSYEQYF

abundance: NA
v_gene: TRBV30
j_gene: TRBJ2-2
d_gene: TRBD2
CDR3nt: TGTGCCTGGAGTCGGGGGGTAGGGAAGGCCGGGGAGCTGTTTTTT
CDR3aa: CAWSRGVGKAGELFF

abundance: NA
v_gene: TRBV11-3
j_gene: TRBJ2-3
d_gene: NA
CDR3nt: TGTGCCAGCAGCTGGGGGGCCCCCCGCGCAGATACGCAGTATTTT
CDR3aa: CASSWGAPRADTQYF

abundance: NA
v_gene: TRBV20-1
j_gene: TRBJ1-4
d_gene: NA
CDR3nt: TGCAGTGCCGTGCCGACGGTGGATGACGAGGGTGAAAAACTGTTTTTT
CDR3aa: CSAVPTVDDEGEKLFF

abundance: NA
v_gene: TRBV2
j_gene: TRBJ2-2
d_gene: NA
CDR3nt: TGTGCCAGCAGCTTGGAGGGCGGGTCGAACACCGGGGAGCTGTTTTTT
CDR3aa: CASSLEGGSNTGELFF

abundance: many
v_gene: TRBV20-1
j_gene: TRBJ2-7
d_gene: TRBD2
CDR3nt: TGCAGTGCTAGGCCCCAACCGGGACTAGCGGCCTACGAGCAGTACTTC
CDR3aa: CSARPQPGLAAYEQYF

abundance: many
v_gene: TRBV28
j_gene: TRBJ1-3
d_gene: NA
CDR3nt: TGTGCCAGCAGTTTATTGGGCAACTTTGGAAACACCATATATTTT
CDR3aa: CASSLLGNFGNTIYF

abundance: NA
v_gene: TRBV25-1
j_gene: TRBJ2-1
d_gene: TRBD1
CDR3nt: TGTGCCAGCCTGACAGGGGTGGGCAGTGAGCAGTTCTTC
CDR3aa: CASLTGVGSEQFF

abundance: many
v_gene: TRBV27
j_gene: TRBJ2-2
d_gene: NA
CDR3nt: TGTGCCAGCAGATCCGAGGGCAGGGTGATGACCGGGGAGCTGTTTTTT
CDR3aa: CASRSEGRVMTGELFF

abundance: NA
v_gene: TRBV20-1
j_gene: TRBJ2-7
d_gene: NA
CDR3nt: TGCAGTGCTAGTGGTGACACCGCCCAACACGAGCAGTACTTC
CDR3aa: CSASGDTAQHEQYF

abundance: medium-sized
v_gene: TRBV24-1
j_gene: TRBJ2-3
d_gene: NA
CDR3nt: TGTGCCACCATCTCAGCTAACTCCATGACCACAGATACGCAGTATTTT
CDR3aa: CATISANSMTTDTQYF

abundance: many
v_gene: TRBV7-9
j_gene: TRBJ1-2
d_gene: NA
CDR3nt: TGTGCCAGCAGCTCGACAGATGGCTACACCTTC
CDR3aa: CASSSTDGYTF

abundance: medium-sized
v_gene: TRBV7-8
j_gene: TRBJ2-7
d_gene: NA
CDR3nt: TGTGCCAGCAGCTATCGACGGGATACCGTATCCTACGAGCAGTACTTC
CDR3aa: CASSYRRDTVSYEQYF

abundance: many
v_gene: TRBV28
j_gene: TRBJ1-2
d_gene: TRBD1
CDR3nt: TGTGCCAGCAGTTTGGACAGGCGTAATTATGGCTACACCTTC
CDR3aa: CASSLDRRNYGYTF

abundance: NA
v_gene: TRBV30
j_gene: TRBJ1-5
d_gene: NA
CDR3nt: TGTGCCTGGAGTGTTAAAGGCCTCGCAAGTCAGCCCCAGCATTTT
CDR3aa: CAWSVKGLASQPQHF

abundance: many
v_gene: TRBV4-1
j_gene: TRBJ2-1
d_gene: NA
CDR3nt: TGCGCCAGCAGCCCTGAGCTCAGTGAGCAGTTCTTC
CDR3aa: CASSPELSEQFF

abundance: many
v_gene: TRBV2
j_gene: TRBJ2-7
d_gene: TRBD1
CDR3nt: TGTGCCAGCAGTGAATTTTTGGGACAGGGACCCTACGAGCAGTACTTC
CDR3aa: CASSEFLGQGPYEQYF

abundance: many
v_gene: TRBV18
j_gene: TRBJ2-5
d_gene: NA
CDR3nt: TGTGCCAGCTCACCCCAAGAGACCCAGTACTTC
CDR3aa: CASSPQETQYF

abundance: many
v_gene: TRBV4-3
j_gene: TRBJ2-7
d_gene: NA
CDR3nt: TGCGCCAGCAGCCCCTCCCCGGTCGGGTCCGTCCCCTACGAGCAGTACTTC
CDR3aa: CASSPSPVGSVPYEQYF

abundance: many
v_gene: TRBV9
j_gene: TRBJ2-7
d_gene: TRBD1
CDR3nt: TGTGCCAGCAGCCCCGGACAGGGGGCCTACGAGCAGTACTTC
CDR3aa: CASSPGQGAYEQYF

abundance: many
v_gene: TRBV6-1
j_gene: TRBJ1-5
d_gene: NA
CDR3nt: TGTGCCAGCAGCCCCAATAGCAATCAGCCCCAGCATTTT
CDR3aa: CASSPNSNQPQHF

abundance: once
v_gene: TRBV11-3
j_gene: TRBJ2-5
d_gene: NA
CDR3nt: TGTGCCAGCAGCGCGGAGGAGGTCTCAGAGACCCAGTACTTC
CDR3aa: CASSAEEVSETQYF

abundance: once
v_gene: TRBV27
j_gene: TRBJ1-2
d_gene: NA
CDR3nt: TGTGCCAGCGGTAGGGTTCCTGAAGTCTCCCAGGTTCGCTACACCTTC
CDR3aa: CASGRVPEVSQVRYTF

abundance: NA
v_gene: TRBV18
j_gene: TRBJ2-7
d_gene: NA
CDR3nt: TGTGCCAGCTCACCAAAGGAGAACGAGCAGTACTTC
CDR3aa: CASSPKENEQYF

abundance: many
v_gene: TRBV6-5
j_gene: TRBJ1-3
d_gene: TRBD1
CDR3nt: TGTGCCAGCAGTTACGGGTGGTGGGGACAGATAAACACCATATATTTT
CDR3aa: CASSYGWWGQINTIYF

abundance: many
v_gene: TRBV12-3/TRBV12-4
j_gene: TRBJ2-1
d_gene: NA
CDR3nt: TGTGCCAGCAGTTTACGTAGCCCTCCCAACAATGAGCAGTTCTTC
CDR3aa: CASSLRSPPNNEQFF

abundance: many
v_gene: TRBV7-2
j_gene: TRBJ1-2
d_gene: TRBD1
CDR3nt: TGTGCCAGCAGTCACAGGGGGCAGAACTATGGCTACACCTTC
CDR3aa: CASSHRGQNYGYTF

abundance: many
v_gene: TRBV9
j_gene: TRBJ2-2
d_gene: TRBD1
CDR3nt: TGTGCCAGCACAAAGCAGGGGGCCGGGGAGCTGTTTTTT
CDR3aa: CASTKQGAGELFF

abundance: NA
v_gene: TRBV12-3/TRBV12-4
j_gene: TRBJ2-7
d_gene: NA
CDR3nt: TGTGCCAGCAGTTTATACCGAGACGAGCAGTACTTC
CDR3aa: CASSLYRDEQYF

abundance: many
v_gene: TRBV24-1
j_gene: TRBJ2-1
d_gene: TRBD1
CDR3nt: TGTGCCACCAGTGACCCAGGGACAGTCAGGGAGCAGTTCTTC
CDR3aa: CATSDPGTVREQFF